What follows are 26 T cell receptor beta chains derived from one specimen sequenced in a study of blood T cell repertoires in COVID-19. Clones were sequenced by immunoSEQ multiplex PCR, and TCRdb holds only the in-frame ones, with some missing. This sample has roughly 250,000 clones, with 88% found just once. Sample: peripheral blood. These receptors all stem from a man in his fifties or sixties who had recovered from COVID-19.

The CDR3 region has the DNA TGTGCCACCAGCAGAGATGTGGCGGGGCTGAACACCGGGGAGCTGTTTTTT. This encodes CATSRDVAGLNTGELFF. The chain couples TRBV15 to TRBJ2-2; TRBD2 is a possible D gene (6 bases). Trimming left V 0 bases short and J 1 base short, with 12 bases between. The CDR3 length is 17 residues. Germline CDR1 LNHNV, CDR2 YYDKDF (reference sequence).

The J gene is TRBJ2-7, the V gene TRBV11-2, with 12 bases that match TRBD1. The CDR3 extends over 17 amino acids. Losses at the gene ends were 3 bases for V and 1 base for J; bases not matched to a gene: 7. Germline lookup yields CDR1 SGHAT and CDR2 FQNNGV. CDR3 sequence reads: CASSLGTGGARSYEQYF. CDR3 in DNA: TGTGCCAGCAGCTTGGGGACAGGGGGCGCGAGGTCCTACGAGCAGTACTTC. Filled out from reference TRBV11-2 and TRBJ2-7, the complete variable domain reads EAGVAQSPRYKIIEKRQSVAFWCNPISGHATLYWYQQILGQGPKLLIQFQNNGVVDDSQLPKDRFSAERLKGVDSTLKIQPAKLEDSAVYLCASSLGTGGARSYEQYFGPGTRLTVT.

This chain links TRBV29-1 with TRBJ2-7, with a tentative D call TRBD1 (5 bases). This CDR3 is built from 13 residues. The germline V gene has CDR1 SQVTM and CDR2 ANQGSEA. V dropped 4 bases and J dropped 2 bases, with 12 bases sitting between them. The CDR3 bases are TGCAGCGTTGTATTGGCGGACACCTACGAGCAGTACTTC. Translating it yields CSVVLADTYEQYF.

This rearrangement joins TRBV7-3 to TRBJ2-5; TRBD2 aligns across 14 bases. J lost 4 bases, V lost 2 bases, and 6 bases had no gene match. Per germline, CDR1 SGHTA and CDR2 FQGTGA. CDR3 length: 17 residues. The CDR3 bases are TGTGCCAGCAGCTTAGAGGGACTAGCGGGGGTTGGAGAGACCCAGTACTTC. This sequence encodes CASSLEGLAGVGETQYF.

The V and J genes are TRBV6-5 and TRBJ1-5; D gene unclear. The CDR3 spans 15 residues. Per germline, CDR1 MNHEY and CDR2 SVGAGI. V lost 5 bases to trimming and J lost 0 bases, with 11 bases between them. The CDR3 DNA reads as TGTGCCAGCAGTATTACAGCATATAGCAATCAGCCCCAGCATTTT. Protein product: CASSITAYSNQPQHF.

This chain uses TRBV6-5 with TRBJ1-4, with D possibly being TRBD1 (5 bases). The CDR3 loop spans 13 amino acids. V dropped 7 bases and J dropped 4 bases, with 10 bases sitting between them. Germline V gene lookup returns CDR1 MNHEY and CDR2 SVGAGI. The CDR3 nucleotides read TGTGCCAGCACGACAGAATATAATGAAAAACTGTTTTTT. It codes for CASTTEYNEKLFF.

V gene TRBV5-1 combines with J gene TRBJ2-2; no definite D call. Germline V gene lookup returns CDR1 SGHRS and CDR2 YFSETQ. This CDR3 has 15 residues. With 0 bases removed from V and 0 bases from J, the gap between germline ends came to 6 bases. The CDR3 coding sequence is TGCGCCAGCAGCTTGGACGCAGCGAACACCGGGGAGCTGTTTTTT. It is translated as CASSLDAANTGELFF.

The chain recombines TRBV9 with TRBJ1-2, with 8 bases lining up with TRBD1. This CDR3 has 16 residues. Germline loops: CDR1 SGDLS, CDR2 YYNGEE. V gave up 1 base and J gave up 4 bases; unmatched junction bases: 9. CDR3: CASSVPAGGEGYGYTF. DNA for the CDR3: TGTGCCAGCAGCGTACCGGCAGGGGGCGAGGGCTATGGCTACACCTTC.

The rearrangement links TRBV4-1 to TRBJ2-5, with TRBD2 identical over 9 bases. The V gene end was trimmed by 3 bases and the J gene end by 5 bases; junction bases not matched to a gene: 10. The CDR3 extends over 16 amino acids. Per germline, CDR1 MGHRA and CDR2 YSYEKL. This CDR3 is CASSQGLAGAGETQYF. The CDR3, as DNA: TGCGCCAGCAGCCAGGGACTAGCCGGGGCCGGGGAGACCCAGTACTTC.

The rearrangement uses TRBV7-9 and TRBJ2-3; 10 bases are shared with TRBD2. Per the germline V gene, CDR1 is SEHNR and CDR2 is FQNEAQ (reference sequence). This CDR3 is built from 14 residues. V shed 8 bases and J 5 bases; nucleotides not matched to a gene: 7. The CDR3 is CASYSGGAKDTQYF. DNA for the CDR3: TGTGCCAGCTACAGCGGGGGGGCTAAAGATACGCAGTATTTT.

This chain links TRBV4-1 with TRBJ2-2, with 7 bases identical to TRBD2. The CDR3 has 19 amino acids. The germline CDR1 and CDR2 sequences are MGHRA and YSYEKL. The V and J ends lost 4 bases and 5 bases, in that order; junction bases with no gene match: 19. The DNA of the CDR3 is TGCGCCAGCAGCCGGACCGGGACTAAAACATGGGGCGAGACCGGGGAGCTGTTTTTT. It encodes CASSRTGTKTWGETGELFF.

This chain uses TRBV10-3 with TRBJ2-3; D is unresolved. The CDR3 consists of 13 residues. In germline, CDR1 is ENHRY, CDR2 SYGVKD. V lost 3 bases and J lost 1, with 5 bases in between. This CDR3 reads CAISDPGTDTQYF. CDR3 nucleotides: TGTGCCATCAGTGACCCTGGCACAGATACGCAGTATTTT.

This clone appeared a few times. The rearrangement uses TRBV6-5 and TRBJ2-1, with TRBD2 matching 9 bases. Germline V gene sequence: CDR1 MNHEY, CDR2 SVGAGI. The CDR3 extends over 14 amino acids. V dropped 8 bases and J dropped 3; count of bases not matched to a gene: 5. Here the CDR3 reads CASSLAGDYNEQFF. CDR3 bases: TGTGCCAGCTCCTTAGCGGGAGACTACAATGAGCAGTTCTTC.

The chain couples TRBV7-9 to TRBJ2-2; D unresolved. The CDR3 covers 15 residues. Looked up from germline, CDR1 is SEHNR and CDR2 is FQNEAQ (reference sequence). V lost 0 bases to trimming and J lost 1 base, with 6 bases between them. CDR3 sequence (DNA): TGTGCCAGCAGCTTAGCGAGGCAGAACACCGGGGAGCTGTTTTTT. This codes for CASSLARQNTGELFF.

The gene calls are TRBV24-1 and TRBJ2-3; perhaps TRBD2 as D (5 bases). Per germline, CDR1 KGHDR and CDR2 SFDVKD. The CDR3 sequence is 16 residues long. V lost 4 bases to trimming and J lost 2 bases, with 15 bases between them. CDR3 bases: TGTGCCACCAGTGACCGCAATACGAGGGTCACAGATACGCAGTATTTT. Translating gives CATSDRNTRVTDTQYF.

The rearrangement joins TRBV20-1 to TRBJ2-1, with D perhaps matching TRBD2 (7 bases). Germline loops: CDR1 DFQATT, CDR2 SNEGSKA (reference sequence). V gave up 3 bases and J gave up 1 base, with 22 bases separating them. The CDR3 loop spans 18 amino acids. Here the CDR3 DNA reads TGCAGTGCTAGTTCCCACCACCGGGGGGCGGAATCCTACAATGAGCAGTTCTTC. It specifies CSASSHHRGAESYNEQFF.

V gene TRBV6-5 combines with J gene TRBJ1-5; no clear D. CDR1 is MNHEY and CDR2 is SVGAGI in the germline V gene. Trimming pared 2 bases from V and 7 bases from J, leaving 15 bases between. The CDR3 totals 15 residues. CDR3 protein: CASSYRAGLGQPQHF. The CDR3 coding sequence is TGTGCCAGCAGTTACCGGGCGGGATTGGGGCAGCCCCAGCATTTT.

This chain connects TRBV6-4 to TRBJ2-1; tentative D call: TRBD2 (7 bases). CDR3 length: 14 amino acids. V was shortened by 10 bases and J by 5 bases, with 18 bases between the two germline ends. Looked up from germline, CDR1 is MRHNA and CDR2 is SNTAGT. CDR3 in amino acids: CATRRGGFHNEQFF. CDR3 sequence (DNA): TGTGCCACAAGGAGGGGGGGCTTCCACAATGAGCAGTTCTTC.

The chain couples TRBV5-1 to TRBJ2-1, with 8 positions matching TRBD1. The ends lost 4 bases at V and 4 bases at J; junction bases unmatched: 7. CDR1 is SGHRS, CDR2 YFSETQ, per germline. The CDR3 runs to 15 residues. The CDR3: CASSVPGTGYNEQFF. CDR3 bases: TGCGCCAGCAGCGTTCCTGGGACAGGTTACAATGAGCAGTTCTTC.

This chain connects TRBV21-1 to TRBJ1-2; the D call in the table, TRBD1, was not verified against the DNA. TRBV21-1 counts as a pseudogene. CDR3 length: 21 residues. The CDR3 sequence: CASSGAEKGQGKYILNYGYTF. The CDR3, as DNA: TGTGCCAGCTCGGGCGCAGAAAAGGGACAGGGAAAATACATACTTAACTATGGCTACACCTTC.

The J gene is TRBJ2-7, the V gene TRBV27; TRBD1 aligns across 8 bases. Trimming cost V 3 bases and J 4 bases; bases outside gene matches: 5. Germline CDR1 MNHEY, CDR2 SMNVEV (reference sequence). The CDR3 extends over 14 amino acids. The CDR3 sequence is CASSLTGATYEQYF. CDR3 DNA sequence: TGTGCCAGCAGTTTGACAGGGGCAACTTACGAGCAGTACTTC.

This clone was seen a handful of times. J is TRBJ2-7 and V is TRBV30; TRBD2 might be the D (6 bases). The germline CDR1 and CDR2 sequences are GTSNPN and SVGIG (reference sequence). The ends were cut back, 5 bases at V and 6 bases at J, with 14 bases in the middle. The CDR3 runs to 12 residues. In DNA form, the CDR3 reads TGTGCCTGGCGAGGTTTGGGGGGCGAGCAGTACTTC. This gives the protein CAWRGLGGEQYF.

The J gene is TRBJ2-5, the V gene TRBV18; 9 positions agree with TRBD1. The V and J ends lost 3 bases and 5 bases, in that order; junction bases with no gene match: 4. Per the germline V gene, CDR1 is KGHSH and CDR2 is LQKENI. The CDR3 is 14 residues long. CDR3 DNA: TGTGCCAGCTCACCGACGACAGGGGGGGAGACCCAGTACTTC. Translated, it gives CASSPTTGGETQYF.

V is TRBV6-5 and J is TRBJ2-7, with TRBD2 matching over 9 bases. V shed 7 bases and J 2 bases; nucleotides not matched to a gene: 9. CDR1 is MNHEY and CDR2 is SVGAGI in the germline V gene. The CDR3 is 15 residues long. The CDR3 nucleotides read TGTGCCAGCACCGGGCGGGGGGGGCTCCCCTACGAGCAGTACTTC. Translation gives CASTGRGGLPYEQYF.

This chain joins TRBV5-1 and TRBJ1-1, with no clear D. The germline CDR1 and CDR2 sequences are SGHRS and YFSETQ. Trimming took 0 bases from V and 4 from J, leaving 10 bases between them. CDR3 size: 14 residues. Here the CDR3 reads CASSLAGRGTEAFF. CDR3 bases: TGCGCCAGCAGCTTGGCCGGAAGAGGCACTGAAGCTTTCTTT.

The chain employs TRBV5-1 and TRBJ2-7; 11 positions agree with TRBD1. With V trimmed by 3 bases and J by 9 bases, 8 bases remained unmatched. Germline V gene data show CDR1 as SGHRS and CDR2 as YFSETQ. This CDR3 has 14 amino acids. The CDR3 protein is CASSSGQGALGQYF. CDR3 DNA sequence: TGCGCCAGCAGCTCAGGACAGGGGGCGTTAGGGCAGTACTTC.